This paragraph reports one TCR beta chain. Germline CDR1 and CDR2: LGHDT and YNNKEL (reference sequence). The CDR3 totals 15 residues. J lost 5 bases, V lost 1 base, and 4 bases had no gene match. This sample is part of a study of T-cell memory formation after mild COVID-19. TCRdb independently ran MiXCR on the 5' RACE reads; one entry per CDR3 protein. The table records 250,000 or so distinct CDR3 sequences, over 15% of them present only once. V and J are TRBV3-1 and TRBJ2-5; TRBD1 aligns across 10 bases. Input material: PBMCs or a T cell subset sorted from them (not recorded which). The clonotype comes from a man between 18 and 29 years old who had mild COVID-19 (a few samples of this study predate the infection). Cell type and time point are not known. DNA of the CDR3: TGTGCCAGCAGCCAAGGACAGGGGGCTTTGGAGACCCAGTACTTC. It encodes CASSQGQGALETQYF.